These 10 T cell receptor beta chains originate from one sample sequenced in a study of T cell repertoires in cytomegalovirus infection. Each CDR3 protein is one row after TCRdb ran MiXCR on the reads. The sample holds more than 250,000 distinct CDR3 sequences, 20% to 25% seen once. Antigens of these TCRs are unknown. Source: cultured PBMCs, taken from culture after CMV antigen stimulation. These receptors were collected from a human donor in good health (CMV status not recorded). Some clones in this sample may be carry-over from other donors' samples.

This clonotype was recorded at least ten times. The chain carries TRBV7-2 and TRBJ2-5; D perhaps matches TRBD2 (8 bases). CDR1 is SGHTA, CDR2 FQGNSA, per germline. The CDR3 has 16 amino acids. V lost 5 bases, J lost 8 bases, and 24 bases lay in between. Here the CDR3 reads CASSQGGLDSKSTQYF. CDR3 nucleotide sequence: TGTGCCAGCAGCCAGGGGGGACTAGACTCCAAGAGTACCCAGTACTTC.

Note on this clonotype: The junction does not match germline at one end; this may be a read error. CDR3 residues: CASTLWGSNEQFF. The CDR3 DNA is TGTGCCAGCACTTTATGGGGATCAAATGAGCAGTTCTTC. The gene calls are TRBV12-3 or TRBV12-4 and TRBJ2-1, with no clear D. This CDR3 is built from 13 residues.

V is TRBV7-2 and J is TRBJ2-5, with no clear D. The CDR3 has 14 amino acids. V lost 4 bases to trimming and J lost 2 bases, with 11 bases between them. The germline V gene has CDR1 SGHTA and CDR2 FQGNSA. CDR3 sequence (DNA): TGTGCCAGCAGCTCTCGGCAGCCTCAAGAGACCCAGTACTTC. It translates to CASSSRQPQETQYF.

This clonotype was picked up a small number of times. The chain has TRBV12-5 and TRBJ2-1; D unclear. This CDR3 has 17 amino acids. CDR1 is LGHNT, CDR2 FRNRAP, per germline. The V and J ends lost 0 bases and 4 bases respectively, with 16 bases between them. The CDR3 nucleotides read TGTGCTAGTGGTTTGGTAAATTTTGGGTTCCCTTACAATGAGCAGTTCTTC. As protein: CASGLVNFGFPYNEQFF.

V and J are TRBV12-3 or TRBV12-4 and TRBJ1-1; D might be TRBD1 (5 bases). The CDR3 contains 12 residues. V was cut by 6 bases and J by 11 bases, with 16 bases left in between. The CDR3 here is CASSQETEGAFF. The DNA for the CDR3 is TGTGCCAGCAGCCAAGAGACGGAGGGGGCTTTCTTT.

V gene TRBV28 combines with J gene TRBJ2-7, with D possibly being TRBD2 (7 bases). The CDR3 spans 14 residues. The germline V gene has CDR1 MDHEN and CDR2 SYDVKM. V lost 5 bases to trimming and J lost 4 bases, with 15 bases between them. DNA for the CDR3: TGTGCCAGCAGTCTCCGGGGGGCAAGGTACGAGCAGTACTTC. Translating gives CASSLRGARYEQYF.

There are a few counts of this clonotype. The gene calls are TRBV7-8 and TRBJ2-7, with D tentatively TRBD1 (5 bases). The V gene lost 5 bases and the J gene lost 2 bases, with 13 bases spanning the gap. The CDR3 is 14 residues long. CDR1 is SGHVS, CDR2 FQNEAQ, per germline. The CDR3 bases are TGTGCCAGCAGCCAAAGGGGCTCAACCTACGAGCAGTACTTC. It yields the protein CASSQRGSTYEQYF.

This clonotype has just a few counts. The chain links TRBV19 to TRBJ2-2; the match to TRBD1 covers 9 bases. After removal of 3 bases from V and 6 bases from J, the junction contained 2 bases not matched to a gene. This CDR3 comprises 14 residues. Germline CDR1 LNHDA, CDR2 SQIVND (reference sequence). The CDR3 bases are TGTGCCAGTAGTATGGGGACAGGGCCCGGGGAGCTGTTTTTT. It translates to CASSMGTGPGELFF.

This clonotype was observed a few times. The chain uses TRBV7-8 and TRBJ2-1; possible D gene TRBD1, 5 bases. V was trimmed by 4 bases and J by 7 bases, leaving 14 bases between them. The CDR3 loop spans 14 amino acids. Germline-derived CDR1 and CDR2 are SGHVS and FQNEAQ. CDR3 in amino acids: CASSSAGLGNEQFF. As DNA, the CDR3 is TGTGCCAGCAGCTCAGCAGGGTTAGGGAATGAGCAGTTCTTC.

This clonotype was detected a few times. V gene TRBV7-2 combines with J gene TRBJ2-5; no clear D. Deletions cut 7 bases from V and 5 bases from J, with 11 bases between. CDR3 size: 12 residues. Germline CDR1 and CDR2: SGHTA and FQGNSA. The CDR3 here is CASTVGLETQYF. Written as DNA, the CDR3 is TGTGCCAGCACCGTCGGTCTGGAGACCCAGTACTTC.